This section outlines one T cell receptor (beta chain) sequence together with its context. Its specificity is unknown. The data were taken from a study of cytomegalovirus exposure and HLA in healthy donors. The CDR3 length is 16 residues. V was clipped by 7 bases and J by 0 bases, with 15 bases between them. Looked up from germline, CDR1 is SNHLY and CDR2 is FYNNEI. It was with 60 Vbeta and 13 Jbeta primers that the PCR ran. Assay used: immunoSEQ multiplex PCR; TCRdb lists only in-frame clones, some missing. The sample holds over 150,000 clones, more than 80% seen once. Whole-study findings and limits: Rare TCR sequences dominated, though some public TCRs recurred in many donors. Per published accounts, TCR beta sequences correctly predicted the HLA-A and HLA-B alleles of most subjects.

This TCR was recovered from a man between 18 and 29 years old in good health and CMV-seronegative. The sequenced sample was PBMCs. This chain connects TRBV2 to TRBJ1-4; D is unclear. CDR3 region: CASKFYGVATNEKLFF. CDR3 DNA: TGTGCCAGCAAATTTTACGGTGTAGCAACTAATGAAAAACTGTTTTTT.